A selection of T cell receptor beta chains follows, all from one sample in a study. MiXCR was run by TCRdb on the RT-PCR reads, yielding one entry per CDR3 protein. Altogether about 700,000 distinct CDR3 sequences are present, approximately 14% being singletons, with the ten largest covering around 3.3%. The sequencing sample was made of memory CD4+ T cells from blood. The origin of the receptors is a female donor in good health, serving as a healthy control. Each CDR3 is given with its conserved first and last residue. The order of the fields is D gene, V gene, J gene, clone size, CDR3 protein, CDR3 DNA. D genes are given only for firm matches. The size field is filled for only some rows; it gives once, few, many or a size class.

>TRBD1|TRBV24-1|TRBJ2-2|.
CATSDAGGQANTGELFF
TGTGCCACCAGTGATGCAGGGGGACAGGCGAACACCGGGGAGCTGTTTTTT
>.|TRBV12-3/TRBV12-4|TRBJ2-7|many
CASMHGSYEQYF
TGTGCCAGCATGCACGGCTCCTACGAGCAGTACTTC
>.|TRBV6-5|TRBJ1-1|many
CASSYDWTDEAFF
TGTGCCAGCAGTTACGACTGGACAGACGAAGCTTTCTTT
>.|TRBV12-3/TRBV12-4|TRBJ2-5|few
CASSLGGDSETQYF
TGTGCCAGCAGTTTAGGGGGGGATTCGGAGACCCAGTACTTC
>.|TRBV18|TRBJ2-5|many
CASSPRGQETQYF
TGTGCCAGCTCACCGCGGGGACAAGAGACCCAGTACTTC
>TRBD1|TRBV20-1|TRBJ1-1|.
CSARIQGARITEAFF
TGCAGTGCCAGGATACAGGGGGCAAGGATCACTGAAGCTTTCTTT
>.|TRBV20-1|TRBJ2-5|few
CSARDLRGGQETQYF
TGCAGTGCTAGAGATTTGAGAGGGGGCCAAGAGACCCAGTACTTC
>.|TRBV5-1|TRBJ2-1|few
CASSLGLAGRYNEQFF
TGCGCCAGCAGCTTGGGGTTGGCGGGTCGCTACAATGAGCAGTTCTTC
>.|TRBV5-1|TRBJ1-1|.
CASSWTTGAGGEAFF
TGCGCCAGCAGCTGGACGACAGGCGCCGGAGGTGAAGCTTTCTTT
>TRBD1|TRBV5-6|TRBJ2-1|many
CASSARYRDRGFEQFF
TGTGCCAGCAGCGCGCGGTACCGGGACAGGGGTTTTGAGCAGTTCTTC
>.|TRBV7-7|TRBJ2-7|few
CASSPNQGNEQYF
TGTGCTAGCAGCCCCAACCAGGGCAACGAGCAGTACTTC
>.|TRBV7-2|TRBJ1-6|.
CASTTVTSTYNSPLHF
TGTGCCAGCACCACAGTCACCAGTACCTATAATTCACCCCTCCACTTT
>TRBD1|TRBV6-5|TRBJ1-2|.
CASSRQGENYGYTF
TGTGCCAGCAGTCGCCAGGGGGAAAACTATGGCTACACCTTC
>TRBD1|TRBV2|TRBJ2-3|.
CASGTVGTDTQYF
TGTGCCAGCGGGACAGTGGGCACAGATACGCAGTATTTT
>TRBD2|TRBV3-1|TRBJ2-7|.
CASSQVTGTRSEQYF
TGTGCCAGCAGCCAAGTCACCGGGACTAGATCCGAGCAGTACTTC
>.|TRBV5-1|TRBJ2-1|many
CASSLGTGSSYNEQFF
TGCGCCAGCAGCTTGGGGACGGGAAGCTCCTACAATGAGCAGTTCTTC
>.|TRBV7-2|TRBJ2-1|few
CASRLSSQGFFEQFF
TGTGCCAGCAGATTATCGAGCCAGGGGTTCTTTGAGCAGTTCTTC
>TRBD1|TRBV20-1|TRBJ1-2|few
CSQGGLRYGYTF
TGCAGCCAGGGGGGGTTGCGCTATGGCTACACCTTC
>.|TRBV20-1|TRBJ2-6|.
CSARDLRGSGANVLTF
TGCAGTGCTAGAGATCTGAGAGGGTCTGGGGCCAACGTCCTGACTTTC
>.|TRBV2|TRBJ1-5|few
CASTFGEGVPGKHF
TGTGCCAGCACCTTCGGGGAGGGGGTGCCGGGGAAGCATTTT
>TRBD1|TRBV20-1|TRBJ2-7|many
CSVEGQGIFGEQYF
TGCAGTGTCGAGGGACAGGGAATTTTTGGCGAGCAGTACTTC
>TRBD1|TRBV12-3/TRBV12-4|TRBJ2-6|many
CASSAGTGDSGANVLTF
TGTGCCAGCAGTGCCGGGACAGGTGACTCTGGGGCCAACGTCCTGACTTTC
>TRBD2|TRBV6-2/TRBV6-3|TRBJ2-7|few
CASSPRLAGYYEQYF
TGTGCCAGCAGTCCCAGACTAGCGGGATACTACGAGCAGTACTTC